A single sample gave rise to the 5 T cell receptor beta chains below, sequenced in a study of long-term antiretroviral therapy in people with HIV. At the survey level, the v3.0 immunoSEQ assay was run. Data came from immunoSEQ multiplex PCR; TCRdb stores just in-frame clones and leaves some out. This table holds 25,000 or so clones, approximately 78% found once. The starting material was unsorted PBMCs, obtained 1.5 years before starting antiretroviral therapy. The receptors derive from a young man with HIV.

J is TRBJ2-5 and V is TRBV28, with TRBD2 matching over 16 bases. Losses at the gene ends were 4 bases for V and 5 bases for J; bases not matched to a gene: 7. This CDR3 is 17 amino acids long. The germline V gene encodes CDR1 MDHEN and CDR2 SYDVKM. The DNA for the CDR3 is TGTGCCAGCAGTTCTGGGACTAGCGGGAGGGCCAGGGAGACCCAGTACTTC. This translates into CASSSGTSGRARETQYF.

The V gene is TRBV29-1, the J gene TRBJ2-1; the D call may be TRBD1 or TRBD2 (6 bases each). Deletions cut 1 base from V and 8 bases from J, with 15 bases between. Germline values: CDR1 SQVTM, CDR2 ANQGSEA. This CDR3 has 14 amino acids. In nucleotides, the CDR3 is TGCAGCGTTGAAGTGGGCCTCGGGGGCGATGAGCAGTTCTTC. Translated, it gives CSVEVGLGGDEQFF.

The CDR3 is CASSISRNNYGYTF. CDR3 DNA sequence: TGTGCCAGTAGTATTAGCAGAAATAACTATGGCTACACCTTC. V and J are TRBV19 and TRBJ1-2; unclear D gene. Germline V gives CDR1 LNHDA, CDR2 SQIVND (reference sequence). This CDR3 region has 14 residues. V gave up 3 bases and J gave up 1 base, with 9 bases separating them. The full variable domain, completed using reference TRBV19 and TRBJ1-2, is DGGITQSPKYLFRKEGQNVTLSCEQNLNHDAMYWYRQDPGQGLRLIYYSQIVNDFQKGDIAEGYSVSREKKESFPLTVTSAQKNPTAFYLCASSISRNNYGYTFGSGTRLTVV.

The chain couples TRBV4-2 to TRBJ2-2; D is unresolved. V shed 0 bases and J shed 4 bases, with 15 bases lying between them. The CDR3 loop spans 17 amino acids. Germline V gene data show CDR1 as LGHNA and CDR2 as YNFKEQ. The CDR3 nucleotides read TGTGCCAGCAGCCAAGAGGGGTTTGACTCAGTCACCGGGGAGCTGTTTTTT. Amino acid sequence: CASSQEGFDSVTGELFF.

Here the CDR3 reads CASSVDDGSSYEQYF. The CDR3 nucleotides read TGTGCCAGCAGCGTAGATGACGGGAGCTCCTACGAGCAGTACTTC. The chain links TRBV9 to TRBJ2-7; D perhaps matches TRBD2 (6 bases). From germline, CDR1 is SGDLS and CDR2 YYNGEE. The germline V and J ends were trimmed by 0 bases and 0 bases, with 10 bases remaining between them. This CDR3 is 15 amino acids long.